This T cell receptor beta chain comes out of a study of cytomegalovirus exposure and HLA in healthy donors. Points from the study as a whole: Among immune exposure information, only CMV serostatus was available. Most subjects' HLA-A and HLA-B alleles were reportedly predicted from TCR beta sequences.

Germline assignment: CDR1 SGHVS and CDR2 FQNEAQ. V lost 0 bases and J 8 bases, leaving 16 bases between the germline ends. CDR3 length: 16 amino acids. The PCR employed 60 Vbeta primers together with 13 Jbeta primers. The assay was immunoSEQ multiplex PCR, and TCRdb's table has in-frame clones only and misses some. The sample includes roughly 100,000 clones, around 66% of them seen just once. In the case of this clone: The antigen is unknown.

Sequenced input: PBMCs. The sequence derives from a woman aged 45-65 years in good health and CMV-seronegative. The chain employs TRBV7-8 and TRBJ1-4; D gene ambiguous. The CDR3 loop is CASSLAQGSVGEKLFF. In DNA form, the CDR3 reads TGTGCCAGCAGCTTAGCGCAAGGGAGTGTAGGGGAAAAACTGTTTTTT. The full variable domain, in which reference TRBV7-8 and TRBJ1-4 provide the parts outside the CDR3, is GAGVSQSPRYKVAKRGQDVALRCDPISGHVSLFWYQQALGQGPEFLTYFQNEAQLDKSGLPSDRFFAERPEGSVSTLKIQRTQQEDSAVYLCASSLAQGSVGEKLFFGSGTQLSVL.